Listed here are 9 T cell receptor beta chains from one sample, sequenced in a study of blood T cell repertoires in COVID-19 (TCRdb year 2020). Receptor libraries were prepared by the immunoSEQ multiplex PCR assay. Imported from immuneACCESS, the table was reduced by TCRdb to in-frame sequences with V and J called. These copies leave out some clones; in studies compared against another copy, an unresolved V gene accounts for under half, and the cause of the remainder is not known. The sample table lists roughly 230,000 clones, around nine tenths of them with a count of one. Together, the top ten hold roughly 0.79% of the sample. Input material: peripheral blood. The receptor set was obtained from a man aged 25-45 years with COVID-19, enrolled during active disease.

Only one count was recorded for this clone. This CDR3 is CASTVRSTDTQYF. The CDR3 nucleotides are TGTGCCAGCACCGTGCGGAGCACAGATACGCAGTATTTT. This chain connects TRBV6-5 to TRBJ2-3; D unresolved. The CDR3 contains 13 residues. V dropped 7 bases and J dropped 0 bases, with 8 bases sitting between them. In germline, CDR1 is MNHEY, CDR2 SVGAGI.

This clone occurred once. J is TRBJ1-2 and V is TRBV4-1, with 8 bases that match TRBD1. Germline CDR1 is MGHRA and CDR2 is YSYEKL. CDR3 size: 17 residues. With 4 bases clipped from V and 3 bases from J, the junction kept 13 bases outside the gene matches. The CDR3 DNA reads as TGCGCCAGCAGCCTAGCGGACAGGGCTCCGGGAGACTATGGCTACACCTTC. Protein product: CASSLADRAPGDYGYTF.

CDR3 bases: TGTGCCAGCAGCGTAGCGTGGGCTACAGATACGCAGTATTTT. Protein sequence: CASSVAWATDTQYF. This chain connects TRBV9 to TRBJ2-3; D uncertain. V gave up 0 bases and J gave up 3 bases, with 8 bases separating them. The germline V gene encodes CDR1 SGDLS and CDR2 YYNGEE. This CDR3 comprises 14 residues.

The table lists this clone with a count of one. The CDR3 reads CARSLPKRGSVDTQYF. The CDR3 DNA reads as TGTGCCAGAAGCTTGCCTAAGCGGGGGTCGGTAGATACGCAGTATTTT. V and J are TRBV5-3 and TRBJ2-3, with TRBD2 matching 8 bases. TRBV5-3 is designated an ORF whose function remains uncertain. There are 16 residues in the CDR3. V lost 1 base and J lost 5; bases outside the gene matches: 9.

The rearrangement links TRBV14 to TRBJ1-1; 11 bases are a match to TRBD1. The J segment lost 6 bases and the V segment lost 5 bases, leaving 8 bases of the junction unmatched. The CDR3 length is 15 residues. CDR1 SGHDN and CDR2 FVKESK come from the germline V gene. The chain's CDR3 is CASSTRTGGPPEAFF. For the CDR3, the DNA is TGTGCCAGCAGCACTCGGACAGGGGGCCCCCCTGAAGCTTTCTTT.

The chain links TRBV3-1 (or the pseudogene TRBV3-2) to TRBJ2-3; D not certain. This CDR3 is built from 13 residues. Germline CDR1 is LGHDT and CDR2 is YNNKEL (reference sequence). V was shortened by 1 base and J by 6 bases, with 8 bases between the two germline ends. The CDR3 DNA reads TGTGCCAGCAGCCAAGTCGTCGGGGATACGCAGTATTTT. The encoded protein is CASSQVVGDTQYF.

The rearrangement uses TRBV4-2 and TRBJ1-2, with 7 bases fitting TRBD1. Germline V CDR1 and CDR2: LGHNA, YNFKEQ. The CDR3 has 15 amino acids. The V gene end was trimmed by 1 base and the J gene end by 3 bases; junction bases not matched to a gene: 5. The CDR3 DNA sequence: TGTGCCAGCAGCCAAGTGGAGGGGGCGGACTATGGCTACACCTTC. Translating gives CASSQVEGADYGYTF.

The chain has TRBV27 and TRBJ2-6; a weak D match, TRBD2 (6 bases). V was trimmed by 7 bases and J by 4 bases, leaving 17 bases between them. Germline CDR1 is MNHEY and CDR2 is SMNVEV (reference sequence). CDR3 size: 16 residues. Here the CDR3 reads CASTPTRGSGANVLTF. For the CDR3, the DNA is TGTGCCAGCACACCGACACGGGGGTCCGGGGCCAACGTCCTGACTTTC.

This rearrangement joins TRBV3-1 (or the pseudogene TRBV3-2) to TRBJ2-2; D possibly corresponds to TRBD1 (5 bases). Germline assignment: CDR1 LGHDT and CDR2 YNNKEL (reference sequence). The CDR3 totals 16 residues. V gave up 5 bases and J gave up 1 base, with 14 bases separating them. The CDR3 DNA follows: TGTGCCAGCAGCGGCTTGGGGCAGGTGAACACCGGGGAGCTGTTTTTT. It codes for CASSGLGQVNTGELFF.